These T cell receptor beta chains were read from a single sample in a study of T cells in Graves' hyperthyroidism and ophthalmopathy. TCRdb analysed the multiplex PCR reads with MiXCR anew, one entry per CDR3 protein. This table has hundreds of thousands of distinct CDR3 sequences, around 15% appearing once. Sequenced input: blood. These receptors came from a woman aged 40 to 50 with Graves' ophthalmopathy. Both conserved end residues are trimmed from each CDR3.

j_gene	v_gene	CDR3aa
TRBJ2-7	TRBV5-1	ASSPRTGASIYEQY
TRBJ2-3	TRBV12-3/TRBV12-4	ASSLSSGSTDTQY
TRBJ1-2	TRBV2	ASSATQPNYGYT
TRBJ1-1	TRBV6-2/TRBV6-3	ASSYKDTEAF
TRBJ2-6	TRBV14	ASSQGHGGANVLT
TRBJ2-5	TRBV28	ASSLPPVETQY
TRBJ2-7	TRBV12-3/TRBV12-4	ASSSGTGTYGYEQY
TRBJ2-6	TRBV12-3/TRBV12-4	ASSWGGPSSGANVLT
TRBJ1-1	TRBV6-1	ASSPPDQPVAF
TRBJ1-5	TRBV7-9	ASSPTGGGDQPQH
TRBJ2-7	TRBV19	ASSTHETSPFQY
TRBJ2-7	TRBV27	ASSLREYYEQY
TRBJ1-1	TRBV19	ASRSGQGAVSTEAF
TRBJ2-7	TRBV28	ASSLPTALEQY
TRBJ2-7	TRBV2	ASSGPTGTSYEQY
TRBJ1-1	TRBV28	ASSLWRAGDTEAF
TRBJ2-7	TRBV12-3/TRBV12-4	ASSSGEEGDEQY
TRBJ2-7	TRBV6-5	ASSYRGVTYEQY
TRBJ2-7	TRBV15	ATSVTTTYEQY
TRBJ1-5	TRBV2	ASSTGTGLFQPQH
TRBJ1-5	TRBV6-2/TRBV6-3	ASTKGTRDGSNQPQH
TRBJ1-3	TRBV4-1	ASSPRQNGNTIY
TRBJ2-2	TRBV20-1	SAPGGWGNTGELF
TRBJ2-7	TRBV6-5	ASSYTQGPPYEQY
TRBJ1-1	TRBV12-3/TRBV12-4	ASTLQNTEAF
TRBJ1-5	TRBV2	ASSDSPAGGFRPQH
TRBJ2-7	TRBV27	ASSLSGTGGREQY
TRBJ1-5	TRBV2	ASRDDSNQPQH
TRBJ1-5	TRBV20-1	SARPLQGWQGQPQH